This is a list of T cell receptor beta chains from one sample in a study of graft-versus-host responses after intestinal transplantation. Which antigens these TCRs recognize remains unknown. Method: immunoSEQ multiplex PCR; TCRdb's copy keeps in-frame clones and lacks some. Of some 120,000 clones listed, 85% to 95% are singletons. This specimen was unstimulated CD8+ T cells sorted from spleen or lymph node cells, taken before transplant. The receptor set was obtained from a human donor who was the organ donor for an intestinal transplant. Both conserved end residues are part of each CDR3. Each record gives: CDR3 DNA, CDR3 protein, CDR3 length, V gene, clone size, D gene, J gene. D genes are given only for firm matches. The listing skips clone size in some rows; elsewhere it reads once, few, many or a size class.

-	CAWSVGQGASNF	12	TRBV30	-	-	TRBJ2-4
TGTGCCAGTAGTATCCAGGACGGACCCTACGAGCAGTACTTC	CASSIQDGPYEQYF	14	TRBV19	-	-	TRBJ2-7
TGTGCCAGCAGCTTACCCGGACAGACCAATTCCTACGAGCAGTACTTC	CASSLPGQTNSYEQYF	16	TRBV7-2	-	-	TRBJ2-7
TGCGCCAGCAGCCAAGAACAGGGAGCTAGCGGGATATACAATGAGCAGTTCTTC	CASSQEQGASGIYNEQFF	18	TRBV4-1	-	TRBD2	TRBJ2-1
TGTGCCAGCAGTTTTTTAGCCCCGAGGGCCGAGCAGTACTTC	CASSFLAPRAEQYF	14	TRBV28	-	-	TRBJ2-7
TGTGCCAGCAGCGTAGGCGGGCTAGCGGGAGACGAGCAGTACTTC	CASSVGGLAGDEQYF	15	TRBV9	-	TRBD2	TRBJ2-7
TGTGCCAGCAGCCCTAGCGGCGGGACTAGCACAGATACGCAGTATTTT	CASSPSGGTSTDTQYF	16	TRBV9	-	TRBD2	TRBJ2-3
TGCGCCACCCTGGGACTTACCTACGAGCAGTACTTC	CATLGLTYEQYF	12	TRBV10-2	once	-	TRBJ2-7
TGTGCCAGCAGTTTCGGGACAGGGGGCTACGAGCAGTACTTC	CASSFGTGGYEQYF	14	TRBV27	few	TRBD1	TRBJ2-7
TGCAGCGTTGACAGCTATGGCTACACCTTC	CSVDSYGYTF	10	TRBV29-1	-	-	TRBJ1-2
TGCGCCAGCAGCCAAGCCCGGGGGAATGAGCAGTTCTTC	CASSQARGNEQFF	13	TRBV4-1	-	-	TRBJ2-1
TGTGCCTGGAGTGTCGGGGAAGGAGAAGCTTTCTTT	CAWSVGEGEAFF	12	TRBV30	-	-	TRBJ1-1
TGTGCCAGCATGGGAGGACAGGGTGTCCACGAGCAGTACTTC	CASMGGQGVHEQYF	14	TRBV5-6	-	TRBD1	TRBJ2-7
TGTGCAAGTCGGCCTCCGGGACAGGTCAAAAACATTCAGTACTTC	CASRPPGQVKNIQYF	15	TRBV12-2	-	-	TRBJ2-4
TGTGCCAGCAGTGACAGCATGAACACTGAAGCTTTCTTT	CASSDSMNTEAFF	13	TRBV2	-	-	TRBJ1-1
TGCGCCAGCAGCCAAGAGCGGGGAGGACAGGGGGCGCGGTGGGAAAAACTGTTTTTT	CASSQERGGQGARWEKLFF	19	TRBV4-1	-	TRBD1	TRBJ1-4
TGTGCCAGCAGCTGGGAGGCGGGGGCGCATGAAGCTTTCTTT	CASSWEAGAHEAFF	14	TRBV5-5	-	-	TRBJ1-1
TGTGCCAGCATTGGGTGGGGAAACACTGAAGCTTTCTTT	CASIGWGNTEAFF	13	TRBV2	-	-	TRBJ1-1
TGCGCCAGCAGCCAAGATAGGGTCTTCACCGGGGAGCTGTTTTTT	CASSQDRVFTGELFF	15	TRBV4-1	few	-	TRBJ2-2
TGTGCCAGCAGCTTAGATCGGCGGGGGAGGAATGGCTACACCTTC	CASSLDRRGRNGYTF	15	TRBV11-2	-	-	TRBJ1-2
TGCGCCAGCAGCCCCCCCGGGACAGGGGCCAACTACGAGCAGTACTTC	CASSPPGTGANYEQYF	16	TRBV5-1	-	TRBD1	TRBJ2-7
TGTGCCTGGAAGCCGGGCGGGAGCTCTGGAAACACCATATATTTT	CAWKPGGSSGNTIYF	15	TRBV30	-	-	TRBJ1-3
TGTGCCAGCAGCCCTGGGAGGGCCCCCCCAGATACGCAGTATTTT	CASSPGRAPPDTQYF	15	TRBV11-2	once	TRBD2	TRBJ2-3
TGCGCCAGCAGCCAAGGGACAGGGGATCGGTATGGCTACACCTTC	CASSQGTGDRYGYTF	15	TRBV4-3	-	TRBD1	TRBJ1-2
TGTGCCAGCAGCCTCCCTTACCGCGGGAACGAGCAGTACTTC	CASSLPYRGNEQYF	14	TRBV11-2	-	-	TRBJ2-7
TGTGCCAGCACCTTACTAGCGGGAGTCCTGAATGAGCAGTTCTTC	CASTLLAGVLNEQFF	15	TRBV7-2	-	TRBD2	TRBJ2-1
TGCAGCGTTGAAGGGGGACAGGGGGTTCAAGAGACCCAGTACTTC	CSVEGGQGVQETQYF	15	TRBV29-1	once	TRBD1	TRBJ2-5
TGTGCCAGCAGTGAATTCGGGTCCCCTCAGCCCCAGCATTTT	CASSEFGSPQPQHF	14	TRBV2	-	-	TRBJ1-5
TGTGCCAGCAGTGAAAGCCCACTAGCGTTGACCTACGAGCAGTACTTC	CASSESPLALTYEQYF	16	TRBV6-1	-	TRBD2	TRBJ2-7
TGTGCCAGCAGTGCGGGACAGGGAAGCACAGATACGCAGTATTTT	CASSAGQGSTDTQYF	15	TRBV2	-	TRBD1	TRBJ2-3
TGTGCCAGCAGTGAATTACCTGGGACTAGCGGCGCCTACGAGCAGTACTTC	CASSELPGTSGAYEQYF	17	TRBV2	-	TRBD2	TRBJ2-7
TGTGCCAGCAGCCAAGATACGGGTGCGCAGTATTTT	CASSQDTGAQYF	12	TRBV4-2	-	-	TRBJ2-3
TGTGCCAGTCTATCCGGGACGGAATACGAGCAGTACTTC	CASLSGTEYEQYF	13	TRBV2	-	-	TRBJ2-7
TGTGCCAGCAGCTTCACCGGGACCGGAAGCCCCTCTGGGGCCAACGTCCTGACTTTC	CASSFTGTGSPSGANVLTF	19	TRBV7-9	-	-	TRBJ2-6
TGTGCCAGCAGCAAAGCCGGCTACGAGCAGTACTTC	CASSKAGYEQYF	12	TRBV21-1	-	-	TRBJ2-7
TGTGCCAGCAGCTTTGGGGTTAAGCCGGGACAAATGGGTATCTACAATGAGCAGTTCTTC	CASSFGVKPGQMGIYNEQFF	20	TRBV7-3	-	-	TRBJ2-1
TGCGCCAGCAGCCAGGGGGGTAGTCAGCCCCAGCATTTT	CASSQGGSQPQHF	13	TRBV4-1	-	-	TRBJ1-5
TGTGCCAGTAGTATCATAGCGGGAGATTTACATGAGCAGTTCTTC	CASSIIAGDLHEQFF	15	TRBV19	-	TRBD2	TRBJ2-1